The entry that follows covers one T cell receptor beta chain sequence. Its antigen is not yet known. Including the terminal cysteine and phenylalanine, the CDR3 comprises 14 residues. No DNA is given. CDR1 and CDR2 are read off the germline V gene (reference sequence) as MNHEY and SMNVEV. The donors for the TCR repertoire analysis were around eleven juvenile idiopathic arthritis patients with active disease who had not reached inactive disease, of whom 3 were polyarticular and 8 were oligoarticular. The TCR-sequenced patients had a median age of approximately 11 years (range about 2.3-22.9) and median disease duration of roughly seven years (range 0.2-19.1). The samples for TCR repertoire analysis were obtained at two Italian centres. Peripheral blood mononuclear cells were separated using a Histopaque-1077 density gradient and frozen in about 90% FCS with 10% DMSO. Library method: the immunoSEQ multiplex PCR assay. Adaptive Biotechnologies carried out the TCRbeta CDR3 sequencing. The authors' analysis ran thus. Repertoire similarity was assessed using the Chao-modified Jaccard index and the median clonotype overlap from 200 random subsamples at equal sample size. The similarity analyses were based on either productive nucleotide sequences or amino acid sequences translated in silico. Repertoires were compared using hierarchical clustering with single linkage and t-SNE, both based on Chao-modified Jaccard distances. After normalising for sample size, the researchers measured repertoire diversity with the Renyi index across a range of alpha values. TCRdb mirrors the immuneACCESS table, restricted to in-frame sequences. Some clones are absent from its copies; in checked studies, under half trace to an unresolved V gene, and the reason for the others is unknown. That table furnishes V, J and clone size, whereas the DNA furnished D and trimming. This sample's table carries 7,500 to 10,000 clones. The ten largest clones represent roughly 0.93% of the sample.

These data are taken from a study of synovial regulatory T cells in juvenile arthritis (dated by TCRdb to between 2014 and 2017). About the study as a whole: Among sequenced patients, a few were therapy-naive, one received methotrexate plus infliximab, about six received methotrexate, and one had no treatment information. The study compared the TCRbeta CDR3 repertoires of blood iaTreg cells, other blood Treg cells and synovial fluid Treg cells taken from matched patient samples. Effector T cell subsets from the study cohort were also sequenced for comparisons, but the Treg dataset by itself includes only blood Treg cells and synovial fluid Treg cells. TCR repertoire comparisons included Treg and Teff subsets from approximately 11 JIA patients with active disease.

Results the study describes overall, beyond this receptor: Lower TCR diversity was observed in blood iaTreg cells than in other blood Treg cells, consistent with antigen-driven expansion. iaTreg TCR repertoires were largely private across patients and partially overlapped with synovial Teff and blood CPL repertoires. More CDR3 sequences were shared by synovial Treg cells with iaTreg cells than with other blood Treg cells, and a closer relation was confirmed by Chao-Jaccard similarity.

The specimen was Treg cells from blood. The sample's cell subset or site label, decoded: remaining (HLA-DR-negative) circulating blood Treg cells. This sequence was found in a donor aged 2-35 years with juvenile idiopathic arthritis. Recombination joined TRBV27 with TRBJ1-4; absent DNA, TCRdb's TRBD1 call cannot be checked. The CDR3 region has the sequence CASSLQATNEKLFF. When the CDR3 is completed using the reference TRBV27 and TRBJ1-4 genes on either side, the full variable domain is EAQVTQNPRYLITVTGKKLTVTCSQNMNHEYMSWYRQDPGLGLRQIYYSMNVEVTDKGDVPEGYKVSRKEKRNFPLILESPSPNQTSLYFCASSLQATNEKLFFGSGTQLSVL.